The sample holds one count of the clone carrying this TCR beta chain. The data originate from a study of breast tumors, draining lymph nodes, adjacent tissues. Germline CDR1 is SGHTA and CDR2 is FQGNSA. The CDR3 is 16 amino acids. V lost 2 bases and J lost 17; bases outside the gene matches: 18. TCRdb processed the multiplex PCR reads anew with MiXCR; each CDR3 protein has one entry. The profile shows 10,000 or so distinct CDR3 sequences, around 42% of them singletons. Source material: tumor-adjacent breast tissue. J is TRBJ2-2 and V is TRBV7-2, with 9 nucleotides matching TRBD1. This clonotype originated in a female donor with breast cancer. Some clones in this sample may be carry-over from other donors' samples. CDR3 loop: CASSLYGTGRTGGLFF. The DNA for the CDR3 is TGTGCCAGCAGCTTATACGGGACAGGGAGGACCGGGGGGCTATTTTTT.